This TCR beta chain originates from a study of blood T cell repertoires in COVID-19. About the study: COVID-19 samples from acute and convalescent phases originated in the United States, Italy and Spain. Sample material is recorded as cDNA or gDNA derived from T cells, B-cell-depleted T cells, or PBMCs.

The germline gives CDR1 KGHSH, CDR2 LQKENI. The CDR3 covers 13 residues. Trimming stripped 2 bases from V and 5 bases from J, with 9 bases between. Patients from Seattle were sampled longitudinally, starting during active infection. Original analysis: Reference gene primer amplification gave nucleated cell count estimates. Generated by immunoSEQ multiplex PCR, the TCRdb table keeps only in-frame clones and is missing some. V and J calls and clone size come straight from that table; D and trimming were deduced from the DNA. The data show over 400,000 clones, approximately 91% seen once. This TCR was recovered from a woman between 50 and 59 years old with COVID-19, enrolled during active disease. Specimen: peripheral blood. This chain joins TRBV18 and TRBJ2-5, with D possibly matching TRBD1 (6 bases). CDR3 DNA sequence: TGTGCCAGCTCACCAGGACAGAGGGAGACCCAGTACTTC. This gives the protein CASSPGQRETQYF.